This TCR beta chain was obtained from a study of OX40 agonist ivuxolimab in advanced cancers. Study context: Under the entry rules, prior anti-PD-1, anti-PD-L1 or anti-CTLA-4 therapy was allowed, and 40% had some.

Some clones are missing from TCRdb's copy, which holds only in-frame ones; the method was immunoSEQ multiplex PCR. Among tens of thousands of clones listed, approximately 78% were seen once. With V trimmed by 6 bases and J by 6 bases, 7 bases remained unmatched. The CDR3 totals 13 residues. The germline V gene has CDR1 SGHDN and CDR2 FVKESK. The chain has TRBV14 and TRBJ1-2, with 7 bases aligning to TRBD1. The receptor comes from an adult with an advanced solid tumor such as melanoma, head and neck, liver or kidney cancer. Sequenced material: CD4+ or CD8+ T cells sorted from blood, taken in a trial of the OX40 agonist ivuxolimab. This CDR3 reads CASRTTGQDGYTF. CDR3 in DNA: TGTGCCAGCAGGACGACAGGGCAGGATGGCTACACCTTC.